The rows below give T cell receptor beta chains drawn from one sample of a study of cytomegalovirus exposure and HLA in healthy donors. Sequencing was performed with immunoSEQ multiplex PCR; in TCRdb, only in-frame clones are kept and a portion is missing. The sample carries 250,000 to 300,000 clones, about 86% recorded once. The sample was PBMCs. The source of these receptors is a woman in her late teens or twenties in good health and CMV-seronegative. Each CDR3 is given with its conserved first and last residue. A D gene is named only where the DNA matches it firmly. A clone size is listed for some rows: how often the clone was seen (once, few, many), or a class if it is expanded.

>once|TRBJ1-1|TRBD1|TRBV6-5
CASSSGQGGTEAFF
TGTGCCAGCAGTTCCGGACAGGGGGGGACTGAAGCTTTCTTT
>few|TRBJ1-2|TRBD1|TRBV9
CASSVGSGQGPDGYTF
TGTGCCAGCAGCGTAGGGTCGGGACAGGGGCCGGATGGCTACACCTTC
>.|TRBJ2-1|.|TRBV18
CASSPPSVVDEQFF
TGTGCCAGCTCACCACCGTCAGTGGTGGATGAGCAGTTCTTC
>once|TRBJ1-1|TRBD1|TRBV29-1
CSVRTGGVPRDTEAFF
TGCAGCGTAAGGACAGGGGGCGTCCCTCGGGACACTGAAGCTTTCTTT
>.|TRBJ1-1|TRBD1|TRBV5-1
CASSSGQGEAFF
TGCGCCAGCAGCTCCGGACAGGGTGAAGCTTTCTTT
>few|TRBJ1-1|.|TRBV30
CAWRQLNTEAFF
TGTGCCTGGAGACAGCTGAACACTGAAGCTTTCTTT
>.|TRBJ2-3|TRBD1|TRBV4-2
CASSHWGQGATDTQYF
TGTGCCAGCAGCCACTGGGGACAGGGGGCGACAGATACGCAGTATTTT
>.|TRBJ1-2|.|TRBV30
CAWSVTPSRVGGYTF
TGTGCCTGGAGTGTCACCCCGTCCAGGGTTGGTGGCTACACCTTC
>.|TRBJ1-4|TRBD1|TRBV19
CASHRPGQGNEKLFF
TGTGCCAGTCATAGACCCGGACAGGGGAATGAAAAACTGTTTTTT
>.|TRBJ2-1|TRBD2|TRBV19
CASSTRLAGSYNEQFF
TGTGCCAGTAGTACTCGACTAGCGGGATCCTACAATGAGCAGTTCTTC
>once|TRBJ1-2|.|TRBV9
CASSAPSPGDGGYTF
TGTGCCAGCAGCGCCCCCTCCCCGGGGGACGGGGGCTACACCTTC
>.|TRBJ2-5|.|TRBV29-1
CSVDKGMQETQYF
TGCAGCGTTGACAAGGGGATGCAGGAGACCCAGTACTTC
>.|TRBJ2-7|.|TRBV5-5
CASSLVLGARPSVGYEQYF
TGTGCCAGCAGCTTGGTCCTTGGCGCTAGGCCATCAGTTGGCTACGAGCAGTACTTC
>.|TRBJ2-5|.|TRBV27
CASSMGLRPLQETQYF
TGTGCCAGCAGTATGGGACTGCGGCCCCTCCAAGAGACCCAGTACTTC
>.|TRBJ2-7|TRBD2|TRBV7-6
CASSSGLAGYEQYF
TGTGCCAGCAGCTCTGGACTAGCCGGATACGAGCAGTACTTC
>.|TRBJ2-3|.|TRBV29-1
CSVDVGRGTDTQYF
TGCAGCGTTGACGTGGGCAGGGGCACAGATACGCAGTATTTT
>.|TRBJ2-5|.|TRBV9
CASSVDHPPGTQYF
TGTGCCAGCAGCGTAGATCACCCCCCGGGGACCCAGTACTTC
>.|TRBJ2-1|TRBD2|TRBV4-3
CASSQDSTSGGARNEQFF
TGCGCCAGCAGCCAAGATTCGACTAGCGGGGGGGCCCGCAATGAGCAGTTCTTC